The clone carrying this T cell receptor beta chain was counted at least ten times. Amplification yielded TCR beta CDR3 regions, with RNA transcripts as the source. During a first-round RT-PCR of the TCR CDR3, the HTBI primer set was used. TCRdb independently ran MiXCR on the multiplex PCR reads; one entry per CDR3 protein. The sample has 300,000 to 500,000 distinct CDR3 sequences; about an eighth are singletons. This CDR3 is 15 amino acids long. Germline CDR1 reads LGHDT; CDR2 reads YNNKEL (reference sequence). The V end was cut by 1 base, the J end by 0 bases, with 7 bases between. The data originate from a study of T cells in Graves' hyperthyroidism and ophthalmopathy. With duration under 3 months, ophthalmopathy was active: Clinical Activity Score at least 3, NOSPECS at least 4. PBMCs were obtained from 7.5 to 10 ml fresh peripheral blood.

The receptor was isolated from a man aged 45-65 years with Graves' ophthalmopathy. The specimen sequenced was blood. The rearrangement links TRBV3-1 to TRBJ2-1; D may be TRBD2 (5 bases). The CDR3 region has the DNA TGTGCCAGCAGCCAAGTGGCGGGCTCCTACAATGAGCAGTTCTTC. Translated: CASSQVAGSYNEQFF.